Listed below are T cell receptor beta chains from one sample, sequenced in a study of blood T cell repertoires in COVID-19. The method was immunoSEQ multiplex PCR; TCRdb's version includes in-frame clones alone and lacks a portion of them. The sample carries 300,000 to 350,000 clones, roughly 90% recorded once. The source material was PBMCs or T cells enriched from blood (not recorded which). These TCRs come from a woman aged 18-29 years with acute COVID-19. The conserved cysteine and the conserved F or W are not part of the CDR3 here.

v_gene: TRBV10-3
j_gene: TRBJ1-3
CDR3aa: AIRRVGSGNTIY

v_gene: TRBV5-1
j_gene: TRBJ2-7
CDR3aa: ASSGQGVSYEQY

v_gene: TRBV18
j_gene: TRBJ2-1
CDR3aa: ASSPLAGTVNNEQF

v_gene: TRBV27
j_gene: TRBJ1-6
CDR3aa: ASRRINSPLH

v_gene: TRBV20-1
j_gene: TRBJ2-7
CDR3aa: SASFPAGVTYEQY

v_gene: TRBV6-5
j_gene: TRBJ1-1
CDR3aa: ASSSNRRDDTEAF

v_gene: TRBV19
j_gene: TRBJ2-1
CDR3aa: ASTPGRESYNEQF

v_gene: TRBV19
j_gene: TRBJ2-7
CDR3aa: ASSILWREGSHEQY

v_gene: TRBV15
j_gene: TRBJ2-7
CDR3aa: ATSRDFGRGYEQY

v_gene: TRBV5-1
j_gene: TRBJ1-4
CDR3aa: ASSLGQGAFNEKLF

v_gene: TRBV30
j_gene: TRBJ1-6
CDR3aa: AWSGYRHRRSPLH

v_gene: TRBV5-6
j_gene: TRBJ2-7
CDR3aa: ASSLGVITYEQY

v_gene: TRBV15
j_gene: TRBJ1-5
CDR3aa: ATSRDQQTLWSNQPQH

v_gene: TRBV6-5
j_gene: TRBJ2-7
CDR3aa: ASSGEGGGYEQY

v_gene: TRBV27
j_gene: TRBJ1-5
CDR3aa: ASSQRQGGIWPQH

v_gene: TRBV5-1
j_gene: TRBJ2-3
CDR3aa: ASSLGRSGRWNTQY

v_gene: TRBV27
j_gene: TRBJ2-1
CDR3aa: ASSLTTSDYNEQF

v_gene: TRBV6-1
j_gene: TRBJ1-5
CDR3aa: ASSESQGLLTGGH

v_gene: TRBV5-1
j_gene: TRBJ1-6
CDR3aa: ASSGTGEHSPLH

v_gene: TRBV19
j_gene: TRBJ1-1
CDR3aa: ASSSLGQVNTEAF

v_gene: TRBV6-5
j_gene: TRBJ2-7
CDR3aa: ASSKAQGAYEQY

v_gene: TRBV2
j_gene: TRBJ1-6
CDR3aa: ASRSYQGYNSPLH